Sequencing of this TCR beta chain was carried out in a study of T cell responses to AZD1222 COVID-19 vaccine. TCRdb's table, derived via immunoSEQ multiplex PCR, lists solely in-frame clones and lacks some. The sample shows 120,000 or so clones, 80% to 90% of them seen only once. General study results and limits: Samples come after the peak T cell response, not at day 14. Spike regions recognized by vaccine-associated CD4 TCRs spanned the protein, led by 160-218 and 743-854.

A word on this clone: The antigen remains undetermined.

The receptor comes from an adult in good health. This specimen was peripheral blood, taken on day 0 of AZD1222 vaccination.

For the CDR3, the DNA is TGTGCCAGCAGCCCCCAAACAGGGGGCTTCTATGGCTACACCTTC. This codes for CASSPQTGGFYGYTF. This chain connects TRBV6-5 to TRBJ1-2; 9 bases are shared with TRBD1. Germline-derived CDR1 and CDR2 are MNHEY and SVGAGI. With 6 bases clipped from V and 4 bases from J, the junction kept 9 bases outside the gene matches. This CDR3 has 15 amino acids.